A selection of T cell receptor beta chains follows, all from one sample in a study of OX40 agonist ivuxolimab in advanced cancers. Profiling relied on immunoSEQ multiplex PCR, and the TCRdb table lists in-frame clones only, not all of them. The sample lists about 34,000 clones, 70% to 85% occurring once. The input for sequencing was CD4+ or CD8+ T cells sorted from blood, taken in a trial of the OX40 agonist ivuxolimab. The receptors originated from an adult with an advanced solid tumor such as melanoma, head and neck, liver or kidney cancer. The CDR3 runs from the conserved cysteine through the conserved F or W. The D gene is left open where the match is weak.

d_call v_call cdr3_aa
- TRBV2 CASSEVENTEAFF
TRBD1 TRBV19 CASSITGGYPNTEAFF
TRBD1 TRBV6-4 CARTSQGAKTETQYF
- TRBV7-2 CASSPRGAGLAGNQPQHF
- TRBV7-9 CASSPPRGEQYF
- TRBV30 CAWSVSLGSSSYEQYF
- TRBV7-9 CASTIHGGNHEQFF
- TRBV10-3 CAISAALDTDTQYF
TRBD2 TRBV5-8 CASSFALGRGSRYNEQFF
- TRBV7-6 CASSLASTSYSGNTIYF